This T cell receptor beta chain is drawn from a study of T-cell memory formation after mild COVID-19. Comments on this clonotype: The antigen remains undetermined.

With 3 bases removed from V and 5 bases from J, the gap between germline ends came to 8 bases. Germline CDR1 and CDR2: SGDLS and YYNGEE. CDR3 length: 12 amino acids. The study's findings and limits: Clones that contracted from day 15 to 85 were balanced CD4/CD8, while later expanders leaned CD4+.

TCRdb re-analysed the 5' RACE reads in MiXCR, keeping a single row per CDR3 protein. The table records over 300,000 distinct CDR3 sequences, roughly 20% of them present only once. Sample: PBMCs or a T cell subset sorted from them (not recorded which). The J gene is TRBJ2-5, the V gene TRBV9; possibly TRBD1 for D (6 bases). The clonotype originates from a man aged 18-30 years who had mild COVID-19 (a few samples of this study predate the infection). Cell type and time point are not known. This CDR3 reads CASSDTGETQYF. CDR3 sequence (DNA): TGTGCCAGCAGCGATACAGGGGAGACCCAGTACTTC.